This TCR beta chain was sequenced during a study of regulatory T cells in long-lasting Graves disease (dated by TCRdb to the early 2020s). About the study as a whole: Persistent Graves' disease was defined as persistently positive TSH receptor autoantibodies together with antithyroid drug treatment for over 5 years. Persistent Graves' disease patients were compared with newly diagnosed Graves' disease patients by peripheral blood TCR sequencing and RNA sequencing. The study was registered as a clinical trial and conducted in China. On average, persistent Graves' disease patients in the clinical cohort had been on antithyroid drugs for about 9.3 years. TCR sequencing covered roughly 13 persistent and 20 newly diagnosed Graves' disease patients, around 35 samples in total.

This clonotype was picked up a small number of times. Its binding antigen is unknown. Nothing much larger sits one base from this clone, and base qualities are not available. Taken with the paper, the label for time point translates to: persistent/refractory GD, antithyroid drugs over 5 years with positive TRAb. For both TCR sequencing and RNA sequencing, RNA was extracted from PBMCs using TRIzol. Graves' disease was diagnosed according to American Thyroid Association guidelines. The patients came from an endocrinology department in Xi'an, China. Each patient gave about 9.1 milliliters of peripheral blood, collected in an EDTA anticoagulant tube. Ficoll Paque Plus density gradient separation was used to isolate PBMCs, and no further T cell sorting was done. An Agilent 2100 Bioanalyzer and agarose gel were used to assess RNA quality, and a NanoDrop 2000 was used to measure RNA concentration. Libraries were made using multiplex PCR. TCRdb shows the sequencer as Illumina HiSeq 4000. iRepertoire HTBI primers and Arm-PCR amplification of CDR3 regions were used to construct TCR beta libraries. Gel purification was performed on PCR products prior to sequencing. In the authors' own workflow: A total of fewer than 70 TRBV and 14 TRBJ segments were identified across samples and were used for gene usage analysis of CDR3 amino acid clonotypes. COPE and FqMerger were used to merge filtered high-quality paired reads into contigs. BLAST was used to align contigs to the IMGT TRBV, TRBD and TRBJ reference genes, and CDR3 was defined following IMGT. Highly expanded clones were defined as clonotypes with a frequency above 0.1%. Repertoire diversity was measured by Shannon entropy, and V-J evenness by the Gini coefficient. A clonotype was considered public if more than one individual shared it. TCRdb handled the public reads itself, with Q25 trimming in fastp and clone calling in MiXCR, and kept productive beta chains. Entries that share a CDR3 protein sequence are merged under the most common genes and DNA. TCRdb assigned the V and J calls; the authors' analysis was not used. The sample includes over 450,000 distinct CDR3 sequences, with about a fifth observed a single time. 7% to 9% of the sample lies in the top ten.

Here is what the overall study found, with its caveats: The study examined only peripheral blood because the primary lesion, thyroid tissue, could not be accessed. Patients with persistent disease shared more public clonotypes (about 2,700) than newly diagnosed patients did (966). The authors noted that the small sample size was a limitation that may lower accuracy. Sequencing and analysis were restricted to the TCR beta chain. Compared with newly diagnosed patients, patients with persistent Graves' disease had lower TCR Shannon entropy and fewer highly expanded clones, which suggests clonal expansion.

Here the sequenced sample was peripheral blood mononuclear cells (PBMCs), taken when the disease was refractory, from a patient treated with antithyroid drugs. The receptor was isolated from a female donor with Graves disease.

The DNA reads as follows: TGTGCCAGCAGCTTAGGGCCGGGAACCGAGACCCAGTACTTC. Its protein product is CASSLGPGTETQYF. The V gene is TRBV7-2 and the J gene is TRBJ2-5; TRBD2 could be the D gene, as 5 bases match. The germline V gene provides CDR1 SGHTA and CDR2 FQGNSA. Reading from cysteine to phenylalanine, the CDR3 counts 14 amino acids. Only the CDR3 DNA stays, 42 bases, in frame from base 1. At the junction V is shortened by 1 base and J by 5 bases, with 11 bases in between.